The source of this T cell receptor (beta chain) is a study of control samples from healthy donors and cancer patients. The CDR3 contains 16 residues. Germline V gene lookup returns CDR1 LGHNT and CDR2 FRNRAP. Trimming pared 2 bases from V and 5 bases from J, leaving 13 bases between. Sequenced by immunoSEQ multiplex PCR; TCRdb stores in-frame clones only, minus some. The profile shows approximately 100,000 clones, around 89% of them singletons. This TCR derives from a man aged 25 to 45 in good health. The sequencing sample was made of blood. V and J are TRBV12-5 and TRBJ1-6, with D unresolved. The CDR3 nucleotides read TGTGCTAGTGGTTTGATCGGGGTCGGGGATAATTCACCCCTCCACTTT. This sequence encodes CASGLIGVGDNSPLHF.